This T cell receptor (beta chain) was obtained from a study of breast tumors, draining lymph nodes, adjacent tissues. TCRdb called the multiplex PCR reads again in MiXCR, with one record for every CDR3 protein. The top ten hold about 1% of the sample, which has around 300,000 distinct CDR3 sequences, about 33% seen once. The lymph nodes were axillary draining lymph nodes from breast cancer patients. Trimming left V 11 bases short and J 6 bases short, with 14 bases between. The CDR3 is 11 residues long. Germline V gives CDR1 MNHEY, CDR2 SVGAGI. The chain couples TRBV6-5 to TRBJ2-7, with D perhaps TRBD2 (6 bases). Material: axillary lymph node tissue. The TCR sequence derives from a female donor with breast cancer. Some clones in this sample may be carry-over from other donors' samples. CDR3 nucleotides: TGTGCCGGCTCGGTGGGGGGCGAGCAGTACTTC. It encodes CAGSVGGEQYF.